This TCR beta chain originates from a study of long-term antiretroviral therapy in people with HIV. The run of the v3.0 immunoSEQ assay was at survey level. Profiled with immunoSEQ multiplex PCR; TCRdb holds only in-frame clones, not every one. The table includes about 21,000 clones, less than 85% detected once. Germline V gene lookup returns CDR1 LNHDA and CDR2 SQIVND (reference sequence). Trimming stripped 3 bases from V and 2 bases from J, with 8 bases between. The length of the CDR3 is 13 residues. This TCR was recovered from a man aged 50-59 years with HIV. The chain recombines TRBV19 with TRBJ2-7; a weak D match, TRBD2 (6 bases). The sequenced sample was unsorted PBMCs, obtained at the start of antiretroviral therapy. In DNA form, the CDR3 reads TGTGCCAGTAGTATGGCGGGGCCCTACGAGCAGTACTTC. Translated, it gives CASSMAGPYEQYF.